This TCR beta chain was found in a study of cytomegalovirus exposure and HLA in healthy donors. Study overall: From HLA-typed donors, an early data release held tens of millions of unique TCRs.

In the PCR, 60 Vbeta and 13 Jbeta primers were used. Sequencing used immunoSEQ multiplex PCR; TCRdb keeps in-frame clones, though not all of them. The repertoire consists of about 160,000 clones, with 84% occurring once and the leading ten covering under 7.5%. Comments on this clone: Antigen: not known. Likely a read error: the CDR3 ends without its conserved phenylalanine or tryptophan.

Regarding the study as a whole: Later analysis showed TCR association rates varying by HLA locus, highest for DRB1 and lowest for HLA-C. The study designated 160 or so TCR beta chains cytomegalovirus-associated. Association with HLA alleles at 0.05 false discovery rate was found for 16,951 TCR beta sequences in a later analysis.

Sequencing used PBMCs. The TCR sequence derives from a man aged 50-59 years in good health and CMV-seropositive.

CDR3 in amino acids: CASSLVGTEAFL. CDR3 bases: TGTGCCAGCAGCTTGGTCGGGACTGAAGCTTTCCTT. The chain joins TRBV5-8 to TRBJ1-1; unclear D gene. Germline CDR1 is SGHTS and CDR2 is YDEGEE. The CDR3 sequence is 12 residues long. Trimming left V 0 bases short and J 5 bases short, with 5 bases between.